Below are 13 T cell receptor beta chains sequenced from a single sample in a study of shared clonotypes between healthy human individuals. Only in-frame clones appear in the TCRdb table, and some are missing; sequencing was by immunoSEQ multiplex PCR. The sample has over 950,000 clones; 77% are singletons. The source material was memory CD4+ T cells from PBMCs. The subset was: CD45RA-negative fraction. These receptors all stem from a man younger than 30 in good health. Some clones in this sample may be carry-over from other donors' samples.

The chain employs TRBV7-8 and TRBJ2-2, with D perhaps TRBD1 (5 bases). CDR1 SGHVS and CDR2 FQNEAQ come from the germline V gene. The CDR3 has 13 amino acids. CDR3 in DNA: TGTGCGCAGAAGACAGATGGTACCGGGGAGCTGTTTTTT. It translates to CAQKTDGTGELFF.

This clone was counted a few times. CDR3 bases: TGTGCCAGCAGTGAGGAGGGATCAGGGTACAATGAGCAGTTCTTC. It encodes CASSEEGSGYNEQFF. The chain uses TRBV6-4 and TRBJ2-1, with D possibly TRBD2 on 6 matching bases. V lost 3 bases, J lost 4 bases, and 13 bases lay in between. Germline-derived CDR1 and CDR2 are MRHNA and SNTAGT. The CDR3 consists of 15 residues.

The chain is built from TRBV7-2 and TRBJ1-4; weak D call: TRBD1 (5 bases). Germline CDR1 and CDR2: SGHTA and FQGNSA. The CDR3 runs 14 residues. The V end was cut by 5 bases, the J end by 6 bases, with 13 bases between. In DNA form, the CDR3 reads TGTGCCAGCAGCCTCAACCAGGGTTATGAAAAACTGTTTTTT. Amino acid sequence: CASSLNQGYEKLFF.

The rearrangement joins TRBV5-1 to TRBJ2-3; D not resolved. Germline CDR1 SGHRS, CDR2 YFSETQ. The CDR3 totals 15 residues. V dropped 0 bases and J dropped 1 base, with 9 bases sitting between them. The CDR3 reads CASSLGVARTDTQYF. The DNA of the CDR3 is TGCGCCAGCAGCTTGGGAGTAGCCCGCACAGATACGCAGTATTTT.

This chain connects TRBV11-2 to TRBJ2-1; D might be TRBD1 (5 bases). The CDR3 is made up of 16 amino acids. Germline V lookup: CDR1 SGHAT, CDR2 FQNNGV. Trimming shortened V by 2 bases and J by 7 bases, and 18 bases separated the two germline ends. This CDR3 is CASSLLFGQGFNEQFF. The CDR3 DNA is TGTGCCAGCAGCTTACTGTTTGGTCAGGGATTTAATGAGCAGTTCTTC.

DNA for the CDR3: TGCGCCAGCAGCCAAGCCTACGGGGCAGTCTACGAGCAGTACTTC. The encoded protein is CASSQAYGAVYEQYF. The chain is built from TRBV4-3 and TRBJ2-7, with D possibly being TRBD1 or TRBD2 (5 bases each). The V end lost 1 base, the J end lost 3 bases, and 13 bases lay between the germline ends. The CDR3 sequence is 15 residues long. In germline, CDR1 is LGHNA, CDR2 YSLEER.

This chain uses TRBV28 with TRBJ1-5; D gene ambiguous. CDR1 and CDR2 from the germline V gene are MDHEN and SYDVKM. This CDR3 region has 15 residues. With 6 bases removed from V and 5 bases from J, the gap between germline ends came to 17 bases. The CDR3 reads CASSPTGGRDQPQHF. CDR3 sequence (DNA): TGTGCCAGCAGCCCAACGGGAGGGAGGGATCAGCCCCAGCATTTT.

Only a few counts were recorded for this clone. The rearrangement links TRBV2 to TRBJ1-1, with no clear D. CDR3 length: 15 amino acids. V was cut by 2 bases and J by 6 bases, with 16 bases left in between. CDR1 and CDR2 from the germline V gene are SNHLY and FYNNEI. The CDR3 bases are TGTGCCAGCAGTGAAAGGCTCGGTCTAATATCTGAAGCTTTCTTT. Translating gives CASSERLGLISEAFF.

This clone was seen only a few times. A read error may explain this, as a much larger clone is one base away. This chain uses TRBV11-1 with TRBJ2-1, with unresolved D. This CDR3 contains 11 residues. Trimming cost V 5 bases and J 4 bases, with 3 bases left between them. Per germline, CDR1 SGHAT and CDR2 FQDESV (reference sequence). As DNA, the CDR3 is TGTGCCAGCAGCCAGTACAATGAGCAGTTCTTC. Protein sequence: CASSQYNEQFF.

As concerns this clone: A far larger clone differs by one base, so this is likely a read error. The chain couples TRBV4-2 to TRBJ2-3; TRBD2 is a possible D gene (5 bases). This CDR3 comprises 15 residues. V lost 3 bases and J 1 base, leaving 11 bases between the germline ends. Germline V gene lookup returns CDR1 LGHNA and CDR2 YNFKEQ. DNA for the CDR3: TGTGCCAGCAGCCAGATTTGGACTTGCACAGATACGCAGTATTTT. Translation: CASSQIWTCTDTQYF.

The rearrangement joins TRBV29-1 to TRBJ2-5, with 7 positions matching TRBD2. Germline loops: CDR1 SQVTM, CDR2 ANQGSEA. V shed 3 bases and J 2 bases; nucleotides not matched to a gene: 9. The CDR3 runs to 15 residues. CDR3 residues: CSVDAGAGRQETQYF. CDR3 nucleotides: TGCAGCGTTGACGCGGGAGCAGGTCGTCAAGAGACCCAGTACTTC. The full variable domain, in which reference TRBV29-1 and TRBJ2-5 provide the parts outside the CDR3, is SAVISQKPSRDICQRGTSLTIQCQVDSQVTMMFWYRQQPGQSLTLIATANQGSEATYESGFVIDKFPISRPNLTFSTLTVSNMSPEDSSIYLCSVDAGAGRQETQYFGPGTRLLVL.

The rearrangement links TRBV7-3 to TRBJ2-1, with a possible D match to TRBD2 (6 bases). Trimming pared 3 bases from V and 0 bases from J, leaving 9 bases between. Germline CDR1 is SGHTA and CDR2 is FQGTGA. This CDR3 comprises 15 residues. Written as DNA, the CDR3 is TGTGCCAGCAGCTTGTGGGGGGACTCCTACAATGAGCAGTTCTTC. It yields the protein CASSLWGDSYNEQFF. Full variable domain (missing parts from reference TRBV7-3 and TRBJ2-1): GAGVSQTPSNKVTEKGKYVELRCDPISGHTALYWYRQSLGQGPEFLIYFQGTGAADDSGLPNDRFFAVRPEGSVSTLKIQRTERGDSAVYLCASSLWGDSYNEQFFGPGTRLTVL.

This chain joins TRBV2 and TRBJ2-4, with 8 bases lining up with TRBD1. The CDR3 is 17 amino acids. Germline lookup yields CDR1 SNHLY and CDR2 FYNNEI. Trimming removed 1 base from V and 0 bases from J; junction bases left unmatched: 5. CDR3 in amino acids: CASSEGAGGLAKNIQYF. CDR3 DNA: TGTGCCAGCAGTGAAGGGGCAGGGGGCCTAGCCAAAAACATTCAGTACTTC.